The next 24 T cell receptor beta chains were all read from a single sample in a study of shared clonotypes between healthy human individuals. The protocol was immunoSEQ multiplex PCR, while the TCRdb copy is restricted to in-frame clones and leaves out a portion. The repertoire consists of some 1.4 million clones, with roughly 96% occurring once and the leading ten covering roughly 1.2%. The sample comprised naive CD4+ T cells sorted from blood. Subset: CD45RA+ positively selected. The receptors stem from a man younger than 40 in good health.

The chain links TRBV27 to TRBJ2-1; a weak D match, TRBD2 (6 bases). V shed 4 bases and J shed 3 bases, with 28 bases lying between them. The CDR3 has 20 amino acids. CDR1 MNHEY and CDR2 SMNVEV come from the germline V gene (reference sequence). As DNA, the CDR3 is TGTGCCAGCAGTTCCCAGGGCCTAAATGGCGGGACCTCTCTCTACAATGAGCAGTTCTTC. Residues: CASSSQGLNGGTSLYNEQFF.

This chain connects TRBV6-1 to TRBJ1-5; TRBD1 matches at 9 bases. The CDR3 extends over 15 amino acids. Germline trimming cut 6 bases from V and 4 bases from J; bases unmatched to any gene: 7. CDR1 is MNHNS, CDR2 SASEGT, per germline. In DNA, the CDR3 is TGTGCCAGCAGAAGGACAGGGGCGATAAATCAGCCCCAGCATTTT. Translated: CASRRTGAINQPQHF.

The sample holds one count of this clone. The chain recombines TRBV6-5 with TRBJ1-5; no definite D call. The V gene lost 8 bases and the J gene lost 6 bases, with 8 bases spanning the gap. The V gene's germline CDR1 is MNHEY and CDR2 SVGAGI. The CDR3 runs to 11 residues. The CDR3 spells CASGSRQPQHF. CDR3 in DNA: TGTGCCAGCGGGTCCCGTCAGCCCCAGCATTTT.

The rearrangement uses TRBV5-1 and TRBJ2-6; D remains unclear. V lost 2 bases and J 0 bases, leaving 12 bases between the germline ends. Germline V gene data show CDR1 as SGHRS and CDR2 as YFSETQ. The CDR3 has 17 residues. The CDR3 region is CASSFNSITSGANVLTF. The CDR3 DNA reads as TGCGCCAGCAGCTTTAACTCAATAACCTCTGGGGCCAACGTCCTGACTTTC.

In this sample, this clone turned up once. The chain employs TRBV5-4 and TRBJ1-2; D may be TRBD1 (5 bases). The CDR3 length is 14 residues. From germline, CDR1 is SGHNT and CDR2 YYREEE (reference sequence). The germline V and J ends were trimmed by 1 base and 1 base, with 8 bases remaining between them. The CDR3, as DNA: TGTGCCAGCAGCTTGCAGGGCATTAACTATGGCTACACCTTC. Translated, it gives CASSLQGINYGYTF.

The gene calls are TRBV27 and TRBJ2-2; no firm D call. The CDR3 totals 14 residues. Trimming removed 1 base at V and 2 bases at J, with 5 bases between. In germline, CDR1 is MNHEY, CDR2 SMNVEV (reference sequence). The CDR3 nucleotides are TGTGCCAGCAGTTTATACCGTAACACCGGGGAGCTGTTTTTT. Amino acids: CASSLYRNTGELFF.

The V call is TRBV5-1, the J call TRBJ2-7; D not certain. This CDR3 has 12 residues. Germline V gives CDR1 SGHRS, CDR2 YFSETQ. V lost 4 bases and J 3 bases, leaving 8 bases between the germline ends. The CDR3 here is CASSITGYEQYF. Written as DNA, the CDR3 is TGCGCCAGCAGCATTACCGGCTACGAGCAGTACTTC.

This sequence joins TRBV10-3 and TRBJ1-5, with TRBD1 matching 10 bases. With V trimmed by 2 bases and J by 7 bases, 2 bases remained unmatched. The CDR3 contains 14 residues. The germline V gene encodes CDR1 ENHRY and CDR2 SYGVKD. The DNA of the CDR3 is TGTGCCATCAGTGAGCGGACAGGGGGACAGCCCCAGCATTTT. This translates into CAISERTGGQPQHF.

The CDR3 loop reads CASSLVRAIFHEQFF. In nucleotides, the CDR3 is TGTGCCAGCAGCTTAGTTAGGGCTATATTCCATGAGCAGTTCTTC. The J gene is TRBJ2-1, the V gene TRBV11-2; the D is unclear. Germline values: CDR1 SGHAT, CDR2 FQNNGV. The CDR3 contains 15 residues. V was shortened by 1 base and J by 8 bases, with 15 bases between the two germline ends.

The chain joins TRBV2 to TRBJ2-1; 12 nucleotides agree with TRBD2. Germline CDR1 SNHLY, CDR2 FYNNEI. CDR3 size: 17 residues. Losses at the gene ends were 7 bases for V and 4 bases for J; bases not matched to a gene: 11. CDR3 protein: CASTKPRLAGEYNEQFF. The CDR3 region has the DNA TGTGCCAGCACAAAACCGCGACTAGCGGGGGAATACAATGAGCAGTTCTTC. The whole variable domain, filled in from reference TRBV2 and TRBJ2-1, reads EPEVTQTPSHQVTQMGQEVILRCVPISNHLYFYWYRQILGQKVEFLVSFYNNEISEKSEIFDDQFSVERPDGSNFTLKIRSTKLEDSAMYFCASTKPRLAGEYNEQFFGPGTRLTVL.

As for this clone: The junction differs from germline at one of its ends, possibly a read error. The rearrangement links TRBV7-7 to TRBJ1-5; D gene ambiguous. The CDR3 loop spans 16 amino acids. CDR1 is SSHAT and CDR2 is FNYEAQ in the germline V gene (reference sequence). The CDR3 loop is CASSLDPGLGNQPQHF. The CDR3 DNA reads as TGTGCTAGCAGCTTAGATCCGGGCCTAGGCAATCAGCCCCAGCATTTT.

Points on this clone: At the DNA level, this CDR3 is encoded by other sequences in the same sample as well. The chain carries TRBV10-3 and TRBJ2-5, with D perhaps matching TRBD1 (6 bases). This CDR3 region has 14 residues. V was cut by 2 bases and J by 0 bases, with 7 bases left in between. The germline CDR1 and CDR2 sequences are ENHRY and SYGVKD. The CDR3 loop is CAISEGTYQETQYF. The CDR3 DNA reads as TGTGCCATCAGTGAGGGGACATACCAAGAGACCCAGTACTTC.

CDR3 protein: CASRLTSSYEQYF. In nucleotides, the CDR3 is TGTGCCAGCAGGTTGACTAGCTCCTACGAGCAGTACTTC. The genes are TRBV11-2 and TRBJ2-7, with D maybe TRBD2 (6 bases). Germline V gives CDR1 SGHAT, CDR2 FQNNGV. V dropped 6 bases and J dropped 0 bases, with 9 bases sitting between them. CDR3 length: 13 residues.

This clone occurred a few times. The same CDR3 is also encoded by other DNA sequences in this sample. In DNA form, the CDR3 reads TGTGCCAGCAGCCCCAGGGGGAGCGGGGAGCTGTTTTTT. It codes for CASSPRGSGELFF. The V call is TRBV7-9, the J call TRBJ2-2, with TRBD1 identical over 7 bases. CDR1 is SEHNR, CDR2 FQNEAQ, per germline (reference sequence). The CDR3 runs to 13 residues. After removal of 5 bases from V and 7 bases from J, the junction contained 4 bases not matched to a gene.

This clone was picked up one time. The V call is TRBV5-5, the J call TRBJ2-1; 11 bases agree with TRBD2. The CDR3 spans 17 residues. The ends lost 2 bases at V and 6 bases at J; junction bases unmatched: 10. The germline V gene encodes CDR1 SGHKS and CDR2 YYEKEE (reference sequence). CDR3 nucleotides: TGTGCCAGCAGCTTACGTCGACTAGCGGGAATCAGCAATGAGCAGTTCTTC. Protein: CASSLRRLAGISNEQFF.

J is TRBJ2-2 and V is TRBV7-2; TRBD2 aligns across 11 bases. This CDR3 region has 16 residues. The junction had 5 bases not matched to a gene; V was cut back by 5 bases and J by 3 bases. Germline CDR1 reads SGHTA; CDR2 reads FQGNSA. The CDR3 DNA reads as TGTGCCAGCAGCGAAACTAGCGGGAGTTACACCGGGGAGCTGTTTTTT. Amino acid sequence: CASSETSGSYTGELFF.

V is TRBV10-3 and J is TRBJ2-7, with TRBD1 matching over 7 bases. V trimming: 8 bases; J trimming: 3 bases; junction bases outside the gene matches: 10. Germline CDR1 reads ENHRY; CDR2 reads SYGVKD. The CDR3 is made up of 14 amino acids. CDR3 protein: CAICRETGIYEQYF. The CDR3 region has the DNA TGTGCCATCTGCCGAGAGACAGGGATCTACGAGCAGTACTTC.

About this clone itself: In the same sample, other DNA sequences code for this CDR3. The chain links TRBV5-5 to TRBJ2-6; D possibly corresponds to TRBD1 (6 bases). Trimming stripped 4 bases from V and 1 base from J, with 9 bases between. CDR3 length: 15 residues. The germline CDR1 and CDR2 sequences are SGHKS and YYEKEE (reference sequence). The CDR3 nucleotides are TGTGCCAGCAGCCTTGACAGGTCTGGGGCCAACGTCCTGACTTTC. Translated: CASSLDRSGANVLTF. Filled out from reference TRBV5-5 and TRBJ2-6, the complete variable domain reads DAGVTQSPTHLIKTRGQQVTLRCSPISGHKSVSWYQQVLGQGPQFIFQYYEKEERGRGNFPDRFSARQFPNYSSELNVNALLLGDSALYLCASSLDRSGANVLTFGAGSRLTVL.

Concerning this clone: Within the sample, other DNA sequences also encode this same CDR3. CDR3 coding DNA: TGCGCCAGCAGCTTGGATGCGGTAGATACGCAGTATTTT. It codes for CASSLDAVDTQYF. V and J are TRBV5-1 and TRBJ2-3; D not resolved. This CDR3 has 13 amino acids. CDR1 is SGHRS, CDR2 YFSETQ, per germline. V lost 0 bases, J lost 5 bases, and 7 bases lay in between.

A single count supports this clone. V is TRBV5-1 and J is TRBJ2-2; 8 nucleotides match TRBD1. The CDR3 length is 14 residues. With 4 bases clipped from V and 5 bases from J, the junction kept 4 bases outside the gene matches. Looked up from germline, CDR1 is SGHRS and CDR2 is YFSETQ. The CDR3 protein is CASSIQGGTGELFF. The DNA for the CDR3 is TGCGCCAGCAGCATACAGGGGGGTACCGGGGAGCTGTTTTTT.

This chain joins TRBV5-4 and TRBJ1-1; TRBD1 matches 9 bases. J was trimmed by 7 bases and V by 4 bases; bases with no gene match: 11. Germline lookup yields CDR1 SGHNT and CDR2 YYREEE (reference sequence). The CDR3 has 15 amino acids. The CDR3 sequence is CASSPGQGMSNEAFF. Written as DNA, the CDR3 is TGTGCCAGCAGCCCCGGACAGGGGATGAGTAATGAAGCTTTCTTT. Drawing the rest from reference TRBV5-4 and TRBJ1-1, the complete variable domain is ETGVTQSPTHLIKTRGQQVTLRCSSQSGHNTVSWYQQALGQGPQFIFQYYREEENGRGNFPPRFSGLQFPNYSSELNVNALELDDSALYLCASSPGQGMSNEAFFGQGTRLTVV.

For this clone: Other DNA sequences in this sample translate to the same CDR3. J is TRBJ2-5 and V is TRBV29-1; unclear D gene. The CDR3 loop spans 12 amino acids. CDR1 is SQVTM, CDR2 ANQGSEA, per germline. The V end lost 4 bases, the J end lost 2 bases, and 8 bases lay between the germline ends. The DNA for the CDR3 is TGCAGCGTTGTACCGCCTCAAGAGACCCAGTACTTC. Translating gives CSVVPPQETQYF.

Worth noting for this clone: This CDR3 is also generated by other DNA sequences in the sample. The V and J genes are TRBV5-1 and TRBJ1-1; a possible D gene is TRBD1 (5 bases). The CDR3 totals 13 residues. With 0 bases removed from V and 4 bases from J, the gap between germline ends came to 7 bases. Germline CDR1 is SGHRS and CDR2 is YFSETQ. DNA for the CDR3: TGCGCCAGCAGCTTGGGGGGCGGCACTGAAGCTTTCTTT. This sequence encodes CASSLGGGTEAFF.

This CDR3 is CASSPGQGSNYGYTF. The CDR3 nucleotides are TGTGCCAGCAGCCCCGGACAGGGGTCGAACTATGGCTACACCTTC. This chain links TRBV5-4 with TRBJ1-2; 9 bases agree with TRBD1. Trimming took 4 bases from V and 2 from J; bases not matched to a gene: 6. Per germline, CDR1 SGHNT and CDR2 YYREEE (reference sequence). This CDR3 spans 15 amino acids.